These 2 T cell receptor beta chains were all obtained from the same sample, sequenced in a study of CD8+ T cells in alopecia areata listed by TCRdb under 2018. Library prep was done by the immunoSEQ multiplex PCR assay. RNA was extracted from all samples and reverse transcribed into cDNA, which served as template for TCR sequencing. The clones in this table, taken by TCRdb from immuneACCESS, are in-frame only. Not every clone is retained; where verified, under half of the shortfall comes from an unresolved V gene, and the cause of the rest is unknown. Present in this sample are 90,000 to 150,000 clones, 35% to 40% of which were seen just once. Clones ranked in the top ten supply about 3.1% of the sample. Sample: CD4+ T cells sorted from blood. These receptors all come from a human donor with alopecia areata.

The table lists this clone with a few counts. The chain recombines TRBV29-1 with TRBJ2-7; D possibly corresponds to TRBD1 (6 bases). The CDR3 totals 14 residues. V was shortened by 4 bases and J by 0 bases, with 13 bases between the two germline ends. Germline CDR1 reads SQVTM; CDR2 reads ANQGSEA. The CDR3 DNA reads TGCAGCGTTGCAGGACAGAGGAGCTCCTACGAGCAGTACTTC. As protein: CSVAGQRSSYEQYF.

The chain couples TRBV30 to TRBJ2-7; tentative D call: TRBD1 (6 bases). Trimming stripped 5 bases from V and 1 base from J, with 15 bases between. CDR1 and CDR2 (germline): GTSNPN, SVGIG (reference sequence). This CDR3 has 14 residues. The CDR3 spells CAWGGLTRSYEQYF. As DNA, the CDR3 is TGTGCCTGGGGGGGCCTGACACGTTCCTACGAGCAGTACTTC. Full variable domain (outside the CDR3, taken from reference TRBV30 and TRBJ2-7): SQTIHQWPATLVQPVGSPLSLECTVEGTSNPNLYWYRQAAGRGLQLLFYSVGIGQISSEVPQNLSASRPQDRQFILSSKKLLLSDSGFYLCAWGGLTRSYEQYFGPGTRLTVT.